Below, 21 T cell receptor beta chains from the same sample are listed, as sequenced in a study of T-cell reconstitution after alpha-beta-depleted transplantation in children. Unique molecular identifiers featured in how the TCRbeta library was prepared. TCRdb re-derived calls from the PCR reads in MiXCR, one entry per CDR3 protein. The repertoire has around 270,000 distinct CDR3 sequences, around 9.1% of them found once; the top ten carry approximately 7.6%. Sequences were derived from PBMCs, sampled before TCRalphabeta/CD19-depleted stem cell transplant. All receptors come from a boy under three years old with acute myeloid leukemia, due to receive a stem cell transplant.

This clonotype was picked up many times. The genes are TRBV5-1 and TRBJ2-5; 13 bases agree with TRBD2. The CDR3 loop spans 17 amino acids. Germline-derived CDR1 and CDR2 are SGHRS and YFSETQ. After removal of 4 bases from V and 2 bases from J, the junction contained 8 bases not matched to a gene. CDR3 sequence reads: CASSPPGLAGVQETQYF. The CDR3 DNA reads TGCGCCAGCAGCCCGCCCGGACTAGCGGGGGTGCAAGAGACCCAGTACTTC. Drawing the rest from reference TRBV5-1 and TRBJ2-5, the complete variable domain is KAGVTQTPRYLIKTRGQQVTLSCSPISGHRSVSWYQQTPGQGLQFLFEYFSETQRNKGNFPGRFSGRQFSNSRSEMNVSTLELGDSALYLCASSPPGLAGVQETQYFGPGTRLLVL.

At least ten counts were recorded for this clonotype. The J gene is TRBJ2-3, the V gene TRBV5-1, with TRBD2 identical over 7 bases. The CDR3 has 15 amino acids. Germline V gives CDR1 SGHRS, CDR2 YFSETQ. J gave up 0 bases and V 4 bases, and 5 bases lay outside the gene matches. The CDR3: CASSRTSASTDTQYF. In nucleotides, the CDR3 is TGCGCCAGCAGCAGAACTAGCGCTAGCACAGATACGCAGTATTTT.

The table lists this clonotype with many counts. The V and J genes are TRBV28 and TRBJ2-2; no clear D. The germline gives CDR1 MDHEN, CDR2 SYDVKM. This CDR3 contains 14 residues. Trimming left V 3 bases short and J 4 bases short, with 9 bases between. CDR3 nucleotides: TGTGCCAGCAGTTTCCAGCTCGTCACCGGGGAGCTGTTTTTT. Amino acids: CASSFQLVTGELFF.

Ten or more counts support this clonotype. V and J are TRBV5-1 and TRBJ2-6; the D gene is possibly TRBD1 (6 bases). The V gene's germline CDR1 is SGHRS and CDR2 YFSETQ. The germline V and J ends were trimmed by 4 bases and 0 bases, with 20 bases remaining between them. The CDR3 loop spans 19 amino acids. DNA of the CDR3: TGCGCCAGCAGCCCCAAGTACCGGAACAGGGCCTCTGGGGCCAACGTCCTGACTTTC. Translated: CASSPKYRNRASGANVLTF.

V usage is TRBV7-6 and J usage is TRBJ2-7; tentatively, D is TRBD1 (5 bases). Germline values: CDR1 SGHVS, CDR2 FNYEAQ. The CDR3 extends over 14 amino acids. V was trimmed by 1 base and J by 2 bases, leaving 9 bases between them. The CDR3 nucleotides are TGTGCCAGCAGCTTAGTAGGGGATCCCTACGAGCAGTACTTC. This gives the protein CASSLVGDPYEQYF.

At least ten counts were recorded for this clonotype. The V gene is TRBV5-1, the J gene TRBJ2-3; D is possibly TRBD1 or TRBD2 (5 bases each). The CDR3 spans 15 residues. Per germline, CDR1 SGHRS and CDR2 YFSETQ. The V and J ends lost 1 base and 4 bases respectively, with 13 bases between them. CDR3 sequence: CASSLWGGPSDTQYF. CDR3 coding DNA: TGCGCCAGCAGCTTGTGGGGCGGGCCTTCAGATACGCAGTATTTT.

Many counts were recorded for this clonotype. This rearrangement joins TRBV2 to TRBJ2-1, with D unclear. Trimming took 6 bases from V and 3 from J, leaving 12 bases between them. The CDR3 covers 14 residues. Germline CDR1 is SNHLY and CDR2 is FYNNEI. The CDR3 loop is CASSRASNYNEQFF. CDR3 bases: TGTGCCAGCAGCCGGGCCTCAAACTACAATGAGCAGTTCTTC.

This clonotype showed up many times. This rearrangement joins TRBV12-3 or TRBV12-4 to TRBJ2-3; D remains unclear. The CDR3 loop spans 13 amino acids. The germline V and J ends were trimmed by 5 bases and 3 bases, with 9 bases remaining between them. CDR3 loop: CASSNGPTDTQYF. The DNA of the CDR3 is TGTGCCAGCAGTAATGGACCGACAGATACGCAGTATTTT.

About this clonotype: Possible read error: a much larger clone is one base away. The chain recombines TRBV10-3 with TRBJ1-1; D ambiguous. The CDR3 contains 12 residues. V lost 4 bases and J 4 bases, leaving 7 bases between the germline ends. Germline CDR1 ENHRY, CDR2 SYGVKD. As DNA, the CDR3 is TGTGCCATCAGTGGCGGGATCACTGAAGCTTTCTTT. It translates to CAISGGITEAFF.

This chain links TRBV11-2 with TRBJ2-3; D gene ambiguous. Germline loops: CDR1 SGHAT, CDR2 FQNNGV. Trimming cost V 5 bases and J 2 bases, with 17 bases left between them. The CDR3 length is 16 residues. The CDR3 sequence is CASSPPIPGPTDTQYF. CDR3 nucleotide sequence: TGTGCCAGCAGCCCCCCCATTCCGGGCCCCACAGATACGCAGTATTTT.

This clonotype appeared a few times. The V and J genes are TRBV18 and TRBJ1-6, with 10 bases matching TRBD1. The CDR3 covers 15 residues. Germline values: CDR1 KGHSH, CDR2 LQKENI. V gave up 5 bases and J gave up 9 bases; unmatched junction bases: 7. Written as DNA, the CDR3 is TGTGCCAGCTCAACGACAGGGGGCAAGGGTTCACCCCTCCACTTT. Encoded protein: CASSTTGGKGSPLHF.

This clonotype has a count of ten or more. The rearrangement links TRBV5-1 to TRBJ2-2; D unresolved. This CDR3 region has 16 residues. Trimming cost V 1 base and J 1 base, with 11 bases left between them. Per germline, CDR1 SGHRS and CDR2 YFSETQ. This CDR3 reads CASSLSSSLNTGELFF. DNA of the CDR3: TGCGCCAGCAGCTTGAGCTCATCCTTGAACACCGGGGAGCTGTTTTTT.

This chain joins TRBV20-1 and TRBJ1-2; 8 bases match TRBD1. The CDR3 contains 14 residues. The germline V gene has CDR1 DFQATT and CDR2 SNEGSKA (reference sequence). V shed 0 bases and J 4 bases; nucleotides not matched to a gene: 4. CDR3 amino acids: CSARDGTGRYGYTF. The CDR3 DNA reads as TGCAGTGCTAGAGACGGGACAGGCCGCTATGGCTACACCTTC.

This clonotype showed up many times. The chain couples TRBV20-1 to TRBJ2-4; 7 nucleotides line up with TRBD2. Germline V lookup: CDR1 DFQATT, CDR2 SNEGSKA (reference sequence). J was trimmed by 1 base and V by 7 bases; bases with no gene match: 4. The CDR3 extends over 13 amino acids. The CDR3 spells CSVAGPAKNIQYF. Here the CDR3 DNA reads TGCAGTGTAGCGGGTCCCGCCAAAAACATTCAGTACTTC.

In this sample, this clonotype turned up many times. The chain combines TRBV10-2 with TRBJ1-6; 7 bases fit TRBD1. Per germline, CDR1 WSHSY and CDR2 SAAADI. The CDR3 runs to 20 residues. Trimming cost V 6 bases and J 7 bases; bases outside gene matches: 24. CDR3 residues: CASRKRTDRSGVLKNSPLHF. DNA of the CDR3: TGCGCCAGCAGGAAACGGACGGACAGGTCAGGGGTCTTGAAAAATTCACCCCTCCACTTT.

This clonotype has at least ten counts. V is TRBV29-1 and J is TRBJ2-3; a possible D gene is TRBD2 (6 bases). The V gene lost 5 bases and the J gene lost 0 bases, with 15 bases spanning the gap. The germline V gene encodes CDR1 SQVTM and CDR2 ANQGSEA. This CDR3 region has 15 residues. This chain's CDR3 is CSVSPEGGSTDTQYF. CDR3 DNA: TGCAGCGTTTCTCCCGAGGGAGGAAGCACAGATACGCAGTATTTT.

At least ten counts were recorded for this clonotype. V and J are TRBV5-3 and TRBJ1-5, with 10 nucleotides matching TRBD1. TRBV5-3 is an open reading frame, and its role is uncertain. CDR3 length: 17 residues. The trim removed 8 bases at V and 1 base at J, leaving 12 bases unmatched. The CDR3 region is CASSTGQGLLSNQPQHF. CDR3 DNA sequence: TGTGCCAGTTCCACGGGACAGGGGTTATTAAGCAATCAGCCCCAGCATTTT.

The sample holds a few counts of this clonotype. J is TRBJ2-6 and V is TRBV15; 8 positions agree with TRBD1. Germline V CDR1 and CDR2: LNHNV, YYDKDF (reference sequence). The CDR3 is 17 amino acids. The J segment lost 3 bases and the V segment lost 5 bases, leaving 9 bases of the junction unmatched. The CDR3 nucleotides read TGTGCCACCAGCCGGGGACAGGTCCTGAATGGGGCCAACGTCCTGACTTTC. Its translation: CATSRGQVLNGANVLTF.

This clonotype is deemed medium-sized (0.01 to 0.1%). The chain is built from TRBV7-9 and TRBJ1-6, with D uncertain. The V end lost 5 bases, the J end lost 7 bases, and 15 bases lay between the germline ends. CDR3 length equals 15 residues. CDR1 and CDR2 from the germline V gene are SEHNR and FQNEAQ (reference sequence). The CDR3: CASSTARVGNSPLHF. Written as DNA, the CDR3 is TGTGCCAGCAGCACGGCCCGGGTGGGGAATTCACCCCTCCACTTT.

This clonotype was detected ten times or more. Germline is not matched at one junction end, which may reflect a read error. The V call is TRBV2, the J call TRBJ2-2; tentative D call: TRBD1 (5 bases). Per germline, CDR1 SNHLY and CDR2 FYNNEI. The CDR3 contains 15 residues. The CDR3 sequence is CASSFGQGNTGELFF. The CDR3 DNA is TGCGCCAGCAGCTTCGGGCAGGGTAACACCGGGGAGCTGTTTTTT.

This clonotype was counted ten times or more. The chain recombines TRBV20-1 with TRBJ2-5; either TRBD1 or TRBD2 may fit D (7 bases each). Per germline, CDR1 DFQATT and CDR2 SNEGSKA (reference sequence). V lost 3 bases and J lost 5, with 13 bases in between. The CDR3 runs to 13 residues. The CDR3 spells CSARRQGGETQYF. For the CDR3, the DNA is TGCAGTGCTAGGAGGCAGGGGGGGGAGACCCAGTACTTC.